This T cell receptor beta chain was retrieved from a study of T cell changes during pregnancy in multiple sclerosis. This clone has only one observation. The protocol was immunoSEQ multiplex PCR, while the TCRdb copy is restricted to in-frame clones and leaves out a portion. The data contain 30,000 to 35,000 clones, approximately 90% of them singletons. V shed 5 bases, J shed 3 bases, and the junction held 5 bases outside the gene matches. The CDR3 sequence is 15 residues long. CDR1 and CDR2 (germline): MGHRA, YSYEKL. This sample comprised CD8+ T cells from peripheral blood mononuclear cells, obtained before pregnancy. The receptor was isolated from a female donor with multiple sclerosis, enrolled in a pregnancy study. This chain links TRBV4-1 with TRBJ1-1, with TRBD1 matching 11 bases. The CDR3 DNA is TGCGCCAGCAGCAACCGGGACAGGGGGGACACTGAAGCTTTCTTT. Its protein is CASSNRDRGDTEAFF.